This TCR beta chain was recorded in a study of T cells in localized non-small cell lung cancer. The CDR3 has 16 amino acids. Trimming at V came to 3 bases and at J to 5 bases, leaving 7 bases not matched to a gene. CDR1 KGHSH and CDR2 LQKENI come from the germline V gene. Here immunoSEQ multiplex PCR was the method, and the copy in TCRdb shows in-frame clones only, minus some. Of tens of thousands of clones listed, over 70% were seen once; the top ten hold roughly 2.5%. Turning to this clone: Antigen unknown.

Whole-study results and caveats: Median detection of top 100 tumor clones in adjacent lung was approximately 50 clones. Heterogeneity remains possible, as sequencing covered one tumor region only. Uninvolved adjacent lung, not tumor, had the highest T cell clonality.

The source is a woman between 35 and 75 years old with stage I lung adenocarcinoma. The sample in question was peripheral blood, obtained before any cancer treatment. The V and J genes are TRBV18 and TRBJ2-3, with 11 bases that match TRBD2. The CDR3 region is CASSPELAGAQDTQYF. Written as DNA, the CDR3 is TGTGCCAGCTCACCCGAACTAGCGGGAGCTCAAGATACGCAGTATTTT.